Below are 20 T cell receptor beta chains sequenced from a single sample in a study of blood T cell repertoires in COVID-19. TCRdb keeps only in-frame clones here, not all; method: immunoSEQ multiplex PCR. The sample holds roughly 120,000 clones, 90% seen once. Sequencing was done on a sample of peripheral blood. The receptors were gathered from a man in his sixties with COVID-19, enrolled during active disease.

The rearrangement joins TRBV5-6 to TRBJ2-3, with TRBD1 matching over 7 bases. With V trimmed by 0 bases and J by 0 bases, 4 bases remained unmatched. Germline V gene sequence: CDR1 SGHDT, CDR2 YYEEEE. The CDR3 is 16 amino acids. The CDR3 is CASSLARGYSTDTQYF. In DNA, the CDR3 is TGTGCCAGCAGCTTGGCCAGGGGGTACAGCACAGATACGCAGTATTTT.

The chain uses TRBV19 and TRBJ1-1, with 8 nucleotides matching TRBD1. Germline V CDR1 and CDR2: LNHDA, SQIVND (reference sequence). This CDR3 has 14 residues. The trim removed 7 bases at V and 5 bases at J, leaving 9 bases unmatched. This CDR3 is CASTPRGLGTEAFF. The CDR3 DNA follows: TGTGCCAGTACCCCCAGGGGGCTGGGGACTGAAGCTTTCTTT. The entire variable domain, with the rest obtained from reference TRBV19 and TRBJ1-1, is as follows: DGGITQSPKYLFRKEGQNVTLSCEQNLNHDAMYWYRQDPGQGLRLIYYSQIVNDFQKGDIAEGYSVSREKKESFPLTVTSAQKNPTAFYLCASTPRGLGTEAFFGQGTRLTVV.

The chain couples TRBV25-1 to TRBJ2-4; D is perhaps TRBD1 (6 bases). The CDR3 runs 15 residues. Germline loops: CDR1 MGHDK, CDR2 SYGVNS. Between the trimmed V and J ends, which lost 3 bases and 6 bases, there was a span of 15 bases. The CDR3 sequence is CASSDSGTRRNIQYF. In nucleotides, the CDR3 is TGTGCCAGCAGTGACTCCGGGACAAGGAGAAACATTCAGTACTTC.

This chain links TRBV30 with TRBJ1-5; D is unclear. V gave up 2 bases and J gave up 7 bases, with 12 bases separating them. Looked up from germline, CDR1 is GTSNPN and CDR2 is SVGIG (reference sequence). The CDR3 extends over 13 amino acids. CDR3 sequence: CAWSKGGKQPQHF. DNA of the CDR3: TGTGCCTGGAGTAAGGGAGGGAAGCAGCCCCAGCATTTT.

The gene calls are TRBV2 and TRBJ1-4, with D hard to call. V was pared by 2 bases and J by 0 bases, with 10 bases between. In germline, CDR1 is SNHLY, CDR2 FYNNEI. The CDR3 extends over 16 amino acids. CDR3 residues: CASSERWAATNEKLFF. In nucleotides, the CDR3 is TGTGCCAGCAGTGAACGTTGGGCCGCAACTAATGAAAAACTGTTTTTT.

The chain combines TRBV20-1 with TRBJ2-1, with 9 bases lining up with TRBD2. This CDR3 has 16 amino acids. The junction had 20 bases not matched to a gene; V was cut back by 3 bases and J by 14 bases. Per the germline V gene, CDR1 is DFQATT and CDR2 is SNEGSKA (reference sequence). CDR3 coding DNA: TGCAGTGCTAGTGCGAGTAGCGGGGGATATACAATGAGGGAGTTCTTC. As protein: CSASASSGGYTMREFF.

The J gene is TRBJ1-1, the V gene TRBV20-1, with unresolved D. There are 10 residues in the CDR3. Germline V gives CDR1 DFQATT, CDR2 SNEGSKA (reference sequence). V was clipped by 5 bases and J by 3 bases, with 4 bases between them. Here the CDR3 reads CSARDTEAFF. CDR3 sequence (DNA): TGCAGTGCTCGGGACACTGAAGCTTTCTTT.

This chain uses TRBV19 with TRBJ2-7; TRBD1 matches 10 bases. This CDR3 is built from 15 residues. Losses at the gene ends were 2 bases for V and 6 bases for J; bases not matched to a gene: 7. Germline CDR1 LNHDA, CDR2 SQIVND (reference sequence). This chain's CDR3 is CASSISDRGGSEQYF. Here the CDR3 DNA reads TGTGCCAGTAGTATATCGGACAGGGGGGGTAGCGAGCAGTACTTC.

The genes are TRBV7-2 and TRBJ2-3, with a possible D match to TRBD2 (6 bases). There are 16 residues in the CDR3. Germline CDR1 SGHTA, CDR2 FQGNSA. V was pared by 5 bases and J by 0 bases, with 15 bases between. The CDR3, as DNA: TGTGCCAGCAGCCCCTTTGCGGGGTCTAGCACAGATACGCAGTATTTT. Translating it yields CASSPFAGSSTDTQYF.

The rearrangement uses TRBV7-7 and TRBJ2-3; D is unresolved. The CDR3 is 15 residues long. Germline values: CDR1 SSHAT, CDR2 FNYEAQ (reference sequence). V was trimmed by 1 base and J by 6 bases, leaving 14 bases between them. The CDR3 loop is CASSLGVFDTDTQYF. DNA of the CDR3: TGTGCCAGCAGCTTAGGGGTTTTCGACACGGATACGCAGTATTTT.

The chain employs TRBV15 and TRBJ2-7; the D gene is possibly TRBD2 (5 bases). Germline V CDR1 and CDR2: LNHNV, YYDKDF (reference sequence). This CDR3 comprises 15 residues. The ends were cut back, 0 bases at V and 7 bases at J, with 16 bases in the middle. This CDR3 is CATSRDRAARREQYF. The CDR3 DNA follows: TGTGCCACCAGCAGAGATCGTGCAGCCCGGAGGGAGCAGTACTTC.

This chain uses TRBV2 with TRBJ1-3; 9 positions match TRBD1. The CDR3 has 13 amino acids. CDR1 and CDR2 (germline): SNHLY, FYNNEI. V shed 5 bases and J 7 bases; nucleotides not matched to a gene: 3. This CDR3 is CASSRQGVNTIYF. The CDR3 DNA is TGTGCCAGCAGTAGACAGGGGGTCAACACCATATATTTT.

CDR3 sequence reads: CAWSVIGRRQETQYF. Written as DNA, the CDR3 is TGTGCCTGGAGTGTAATAGGGAGAAGGCAAGAGACCCAGTACTTC. J is TRBJ2-5 and V is TRBV30, with D perhaps TRBD2 (5 bases). The CDR3 loop spans 15 amino acids. V was trimmed by 0 bases and J by 2 bases, leaving 13 bases between them. The germline V gene encodes CDR1 GTSNPN and CDR2 SVGIG (reference sequence).

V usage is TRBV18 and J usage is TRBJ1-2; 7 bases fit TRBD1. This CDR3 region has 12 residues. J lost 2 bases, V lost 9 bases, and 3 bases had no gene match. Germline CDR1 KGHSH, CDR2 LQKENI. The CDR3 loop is CASWDSNYGYTF. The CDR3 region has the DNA TGTGCCAGTTGGGACAGCAACTATGGCTACACCTTC. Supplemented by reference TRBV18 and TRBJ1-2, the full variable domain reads NAGVMQNPRHLVRRRGQEARLRCSPMKGHSHVYWYRQLPEEGLKFMVYLQKENIIDESGMPKERFSAEFPKEGPSILRIQQVVRGDSAAYFCASWDSNYGYTFGSGTRLTVV.

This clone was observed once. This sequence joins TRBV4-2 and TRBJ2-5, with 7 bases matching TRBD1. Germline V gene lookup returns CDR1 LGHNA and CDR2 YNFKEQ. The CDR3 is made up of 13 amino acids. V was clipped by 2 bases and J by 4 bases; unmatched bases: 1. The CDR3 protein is CASSQRTGETQYF. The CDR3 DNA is TGTGCCAGCAGCCAAAGGACAGGAGAGACCCAGTACTTC.

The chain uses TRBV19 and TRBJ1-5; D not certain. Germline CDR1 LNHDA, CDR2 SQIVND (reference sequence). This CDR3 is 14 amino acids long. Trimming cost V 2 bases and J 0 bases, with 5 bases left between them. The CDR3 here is CASSISRSNQPQHF. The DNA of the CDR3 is TGTGCCAGTAGTATATCCCGTAGCAATCAGCCCCAGCATTTT.

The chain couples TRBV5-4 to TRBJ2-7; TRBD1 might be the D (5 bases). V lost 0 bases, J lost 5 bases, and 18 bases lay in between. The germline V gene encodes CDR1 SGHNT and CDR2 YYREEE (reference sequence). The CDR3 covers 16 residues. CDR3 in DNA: TGTGCCAGCAGCTTGGACCGACAGCCATTCCCGGACGAGCAGTACTTC. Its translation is CASSLDRQPFPDEQYF.

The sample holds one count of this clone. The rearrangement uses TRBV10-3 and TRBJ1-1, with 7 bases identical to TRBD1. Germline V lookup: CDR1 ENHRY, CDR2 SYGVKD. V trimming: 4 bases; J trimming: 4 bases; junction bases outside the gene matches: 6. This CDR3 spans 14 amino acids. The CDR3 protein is CAISGDRVGTEAFF. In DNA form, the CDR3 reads TGTGCCATCAGTGGAGACAGGGTAGGCACTGAAGCTTTCTTT.

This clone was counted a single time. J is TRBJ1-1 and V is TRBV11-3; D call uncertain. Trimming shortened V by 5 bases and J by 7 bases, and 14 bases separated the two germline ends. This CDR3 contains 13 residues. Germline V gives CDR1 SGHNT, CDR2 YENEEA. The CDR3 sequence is CASSPHMAVEAFF. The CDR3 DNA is TGTGCCAGCAGCCCCCATATGGCAGTTGAAGCTTTCTTT.

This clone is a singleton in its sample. Written as DNA, the CDR3 is TGTGCCAGCAGCCCCCAGACGGGCTCCTACGAGCAGTACTTC. Protein product: CASSPQTGSYEQYF. The chain is built from TRBV7-7 and TRBJ2-7; D is unclear. The germline V and J ends were trimmed by 5 bases and 0 bases, with 11 bases remaining between them. This CDR3 contains 14 residues. CDR1 and CDR2 from the germline V gene are SSHAT and FNYEAQ (reference sequence).